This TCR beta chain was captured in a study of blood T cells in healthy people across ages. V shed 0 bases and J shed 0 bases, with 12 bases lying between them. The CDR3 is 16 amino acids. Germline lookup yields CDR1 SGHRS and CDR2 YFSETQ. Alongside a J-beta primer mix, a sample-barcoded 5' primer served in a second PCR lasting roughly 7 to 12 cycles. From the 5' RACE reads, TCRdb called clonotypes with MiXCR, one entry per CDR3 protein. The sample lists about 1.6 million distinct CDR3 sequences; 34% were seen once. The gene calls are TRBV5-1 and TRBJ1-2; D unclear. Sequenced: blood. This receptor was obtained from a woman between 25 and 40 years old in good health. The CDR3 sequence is CASSLVLGGPNYGYTF. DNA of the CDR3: TGCGCCAGCAGCTTGGTATTGGGAGGACCTAACTATGGCTACACCTTC.